A single sample gave rise to the 25 T cell receptor beta chains below, sequenced in a study of blood T cell repertoires in COVID-19 (dated by TCRdb to about 2020). Libraries were constructed by the immunoSEQ multiplex PCR assay. In its TCRdb copy, this immuneACCESS table keeps in-frame sequences only and misses some clones. Where compared with another copy, unresolved V genes explain less than half of these, and the others have no known cause. The table for this sample lists approximately 490,000 clones; about nine tenths of them were counted only once. The ten most abundant clones make up 0.7% of the sample. Sequencing was done on a sample of PBMCs or T cells enriched from blood (not recorded which). These receptors all stem from a woman under 30 who had recovered from COVID-19.

On this clone itself: A read error may account for a junction end that differs from germline. The genes are TRBV3-1 (or the pseudogene TRBV3-2) and TRBJ2-2, with 9 bases identical to TRBD1. CDR3 length: 14 residues. The V gene's germline CDR1 is LGHDT and CDR2 YNNKEL (reference sequence). The CDR3, as DNA: TGTGCCAGCAGCCAAGATCGGGACTGGGACAGGGCGATTTTT. Translated, it gives CASSQDRDWDRAIF.

The gene calls are TRBV30 and TRBJ1-1; 7 nucleotides agree with TRBD1. Germline V lookup: CDR1 GTSNPN, CDR2 SVGIG (reference sequence). Trimming removed 5 bases from V and 1 base from J; junction bases left unmatched: 7. This CDR3 is 14 amino acids long. The CDR3 region is CAWRQGRENTEAFF. DNA for the CDR3: TGTGCCTGGCGACAGGGAAGGGAGAACACTGAAGCTTTCTTT.

This clone turned up a few times. The CDR3 sequence is CASSLAQATGYTF. The CDR3 region has the DNA TGTGCCAGCAGTCTAGCGCAGGCTACTGGCTACACCTTC. This sequence joins TRBV11-2 and TRBJ1-2; D ambiguous. In germline, CDR1 is SGHAT, CDR2 FQNNGV. The CDR3 runs 13 residues. V was pared by 6 bases and J by 7 bases, with 15 bases between.

This chain's CDR3 is CAIGRLGGVGYTF. CDR3 coding DNA: TGTGCCATTGGCCGTCTGGGGGGGGTCGGCTACACCTTC. The chain recombines TRBV10-3 with TRBJ1-2; TRBD1 is a possible D gene (5 bases). CDR3 length: 13 residues. Trimming took 9 bases from V and 8 from J, leaving 19 bases between them. Germline CDR1 is ENHRY and CDR2 is SYGVKD.

The V gene is TRBV5-1, the J gene TRBJ2-2; a weak D match, TRBD2 (7 bases). CDR3 length: 17 residues. Trimming removed 3 bases at V and 4 bases at J, with 19 bases between. Germline CDR1 and CDR2: SGHRS and YFSETQ. The CDR3 bases are TGCGCCAGCAGCTCACCTGGGGGGGGCATTGGCACCGGGGAGCTGTTTTTT. Its protein product is CASSSPGGGIGTGELFF.

The gene calls are TRBV2 and TRBJ1-2; no clear D gene. The CDR3 totals 13 residues. The V end was cut by 6 bases, the J end by 2 bases, with 10 bases between. Germline V CDR1 and CDR2: SNHLY, FYNNEI. Written as DNA, the CDR3 is TGTGCCAGCAGCGAGACAAGAAACTATGGCTACACCTTC. Translating it yields CASSETRNYGYTF.

The rearrangement uses TRBV5-1 and TRBJ2-3; 9 bases are shared with TRBD2. Germline values: CDR1 SGHRS, CDR2 YFSETQ. The CDR3 length is 16 residues. The V segment lost 2 bases and the J segment 2 bases; nucleotides outside the gene matches: 6. The CDR3 region is CASSFSGGLLTDTQYF. As DNA, the CDR3 is TGCGCCAGCAGCTTTAGCGGGGGCCTACTCACAGATACGCAGTATTTT.

The rearrangement links TRBV5-4 to TRBJ2-2; TRBD2 matches 9 bases. Germline V gene data show CDR1 as SGHNT and CDR2 as YYREEE (reference sequence). The V segment lost 2 bases and the J segment 2 bases; nucleotides outside the gene matches: 7. The CDR3 runs to 17 residues. The CDR3 here is CASSFLRGGGNTGELFF. CDR3 DNA sequence: TGTGCCAGCAGCTTCTTGCGGGGGGGCGGCAACACCGGGGAGCTGTTTTTT.

The chain joins TRBV5-6 to TRBJ2-1; the match to TRBD1 covers 7 bases. CDR1 and CDR2 (germline): SGHDT, YYEEEE. The CDR3 is 15 amino acids. V trimming: 4 bases; J trimming: 9 bases; junction bases outside the gene matches: 13. In DNA form, the CDR3 reads TGTGCCAGCAGCCCCAATCCACAGGGGAAGGTTGAGCAGTTCTTC. Residues: CASSPNPQGKVEQFF.

The chain combines TRBV5-5 with TRBJ2-5; weak D call: TRBD2 (7 bases). The germline CDR1 and CDR2 sequences are SGHKS and YYEKEE (reference sequence). This CDR3 contains 15 residues. V lost 7 bases and J 1 base, leaving 17 bases between the germline ends. CDR3 sequence: CASAEGGDSQETQYF. The CDR3, as DNA: TGTGCCAGCGCCGAAGGGGGGGATTCCCAAGAGACCCAGTACTTC.

V gene TRBV5-1 combines with J gene TRBJ1-4; no clear D. Trimming shortened V by 4 bases and J by 5 bases, and 12 bases separated the two germline ends. Germline-derived CDR1 and CDR2 are SGHRS and YFSETQ. This CDR3 is 14 amino acids long. Written as DNA, the CDR3 is TGCGCCAGCAGCCCTCGAACGCTAAATGAAAAACTGTTTTTT. Translating gives CASSPRTLNEKLFF.

The chain employs TRBV28 and TRBJ1-3; 11 bases align to TRBD1. The CDR3 runs 16 residues. In germline, CDR1 is MDHEN, CDR2 SYDVKM. V was clipped by 0 bases and J by 3 bases; unmatched bases: 1. The CDR3 protein is CASSLWDRGLGNTIYF. Here the CDR3 DNA reads TGTGCCAGCAGTTTATGGGACAGGGGGCTTGGAAACACCATATATTTT.

The gene calls are TRBV27 and TRBJ1-1; 7 nucleotides align to TRBD1. The V segment lost 2 bases and the J segment 7 bases; nucleotides outside the gene matches: 1. Germline V lookup: CDR1 MNHEY, CDR2 SMNVEV (reference sequence). The CDR3 spans 12 residues. The CDR3 DNA reads TGTGCCAGCAGTTTAAGGACAGGTGAAGCTTTCTTT. Translating gives CASSLRTGEAFF.

This sequence joins TRBV11-2 and TRBJ1-2; 8 bases align to TRBD1. Germline-derived CDR1 and CDR2 are SGHAT and FQNNGV. The CDR3 totals 15 residues. V dropped 5 bases and J dropped 4; count of bases not matched to a gene: 9. The CDR3 DNA sequence: TGTGCCAGCAGCCCGGACAGGGCCACCTTCTATGGCTACACCTTC. Translating gives CASSPDRATFYGYTF.

The gene calls are TRBV28 and TRBJ2-2; D is perhaps TRBD2 (6 bases). Germline assignment: CDR1 MDHEN and CDR2 SYDVKM. The V end was cut by 3 bases, the J end by 0 bases, with 14 bases between. The length of the CDR3 is 17 residues. CDR3 amino acids: CASSFGTYRANTGELFF. The CDR3, as DNA: TGTGCCAGCAGTTTTGGGACTTACCGCGCGAACACCGGGGAGCTGTTTTTT. The full variable domain, completed using reference TRBV28 and TRBJ2-2, is DVKVTQSSRYLVKRTGEKVFLECVQDMDHENMFWYRQDPGLGLRLIYFSYDVKMKEKGDIPEGYSVSREKKERFSLILESASTNQTSMYLCASSFGTYRANTGELFFGEGSRLTVL.

This chain connects TRBV4-1 to TRBJ2-7, with 8 bases that match TRBD1. The trim removed 4 bases at V and 0 bases at J, leaving 5 bases unmatched. The V gene's germline CDR1 is MGHRA and CDR2 YSYEKL. This CDR3 has 15 residues. The CDR3 loop reads CASSPRQGHSYEQYF. The DNA for the CDR3 is TGCGCCAGCAGCCCTCGACAGGGGCACTCCTACGAGCAGTACTTC.

The chain carries TRBV5-1 and TRBJ1-2, with TRBD1 matching over 8 bases. J gave up 8 bases and V 2 bases, and 11 bases lay outside the gene matches. The CDR3 extends over 15 amino acids. Germline CDR1 reads SGHRS; CDR2 reads YFSETQ. The CDR3 DNA reads TGCGCCAGCAGCTTAAACAGGGACAGGAGTGGAGGCTACACCTTC. Translating it yields CASSLNRDRSGGYTF.

V gene TRBV10-3 combines with J gene TRBJ1-3; 7 bases map to TRBD1. Per germline, CDR1 ENHRY and CDR2 SYGVKD. With 3 bases clipped from V and 3 bases from J, the junction kept 11 bases outside the gene matches. The CDR3 is made up of 17 amino acids. CDR3 residues: CAISERQGGTGGNTIYF. As DNA, the CDR3 is TGTGCCATCAGTGAAAGACAGGGAGGAACGGGTGGAAACACCATATATTTT.

This chain links TRBV30 with TRBJ2-2, with TRBD1 matching over 7 bases. The CDR3 length is 13 residues. J gave up 6 bases and V 3 bases, and 4 bases lay outside the gene matches. Per the germline V gene, CDR1 is GTSNPN and CDR2 is SVGIG (reference sequence). CDR3 sequence (DNA): TGTGCCTGGAGAGGACAGGTAGCCGGGGAGCTGTTTTTT. Its translation is CAWRGQVAGELFF.

The V and J genes are TRBV12-3 or TRBV12-4 and TRBJ1-2; perhaps TRBD1 as D (6 bases). The CDR3 extends over 13 amino acids. V was shortened by 7 bases and J by 6 bases, with 15 bases between the two germline ends. The CDR3 DNA reads as TGTGCCAGCACGGGACAAAGAAGCAATGGCTACACCTTC. Amino acid sequence: CASTGQRSNGYTF.

This clone occurred a few times. The V call is TRBV4-2, the J call TRBJ2-7; weak D call: TRBD2 (5 bases). Germline V gene sequence: CDR1 LGHNA, CDR2 YNFKEQ. V lost 4 bases and J 0 bases, leaving 10 bases between the germline ends. This CDR3 has 14 amino acids. The CDR3 is CASSPVEGSYEQYF. The CDR3 nucleotides read TGTGCCAGCAGCCCCGTAGAGGGCTCCTACGAGCAGTACTTC.

This clone appeared a few times. The V and J genes are TRBV28 and TRBJ1-2, with D unresolved. The CDR3 contains 13 residues. V was shortened by 3 bases and J by 4 bases, with 9 bases between the two germline ends. The V gene's germline CDR1 is MDHEN and CDR2 SYDVKM. CDR3 loop: CASSFTRGYGYTF. CDR3 coding DNA: TGTGCCAGCAGTTTCACACGGGGCTATGGCTACACCTTC.

DNA for the CDR3: TGTGCCAGCAGCCCTACTAAGGGGGGGCGGATCACTGAAGCTTTCTTT. Its protein product is CASSPTKGGRITEAFF. The V gene is TRBV3-1 (or the pseudogene TRBV3-2), the J gene TRBJ1-1, with D possibly being TRBD1 (6 bases). The CDR3 sequence is 16 residues long. V gave up 4 bases and J gave up 4 bases, with 19 bases separating them. The germline CDR1 and CDR2 sequences are LGHDT and YNNKEL (reference sequence).

As DNA, the CDR3 is TGTGCCAGCGGGAGTTTACGGGATGAAAAACTGTTTTTT. This gives the protein CASGSLRDEKLFF. The chain employs TRBV2 and TRBJ1-4; D gene ambiguous. V lost 8 bases and J 6 bases, leaving 13 bases between the germline ends. The germline V gene encodes CDR1 SNHLY and CDR2 FYNNEI. This CDR3 is 13 amino acids long. The full variable domain, its missing parts supplied by reference TRBV2 and TRBJ1-4, is EPEVTQTPSHQVTQMGQEVILRCVPISNHLYFYWYRQILGQKVEFLVSFYNNEISEKSEIFDDQFSVERPDGSNFTLKIRSTKLEDSAMYFCASGSLRDEKLFFGSGTQLSVL.

In nucleotides, the CDR3 is TGTGCCAGCAGCACTCCGACAGGGGATGGAACAGATACGCAGTATTTT. Protein product: CASSTPTGDGTDTQYF. The J gene is TRBJ2-3, the V gene TRBV21-1; TRBD1, the table's D call, lacks a check against the DNA. TRBV21-1 is a recognized pseudogene. The CDR3 consists of 16 residues.